This T cell receptor (beta chain) was sequenced in a study of Ad26.COV2.S vaccination and SARS-CoV-2 variants. Study-level points and caveats: Substantial response breadth was reportedly seen for spike-specific CD8+ and CD4+ T cells after vaccination. Vaccine and placebo groups showed comparable non-spike TCR breadth.

The CDR3 length is 13 residues. The germline CDR1 and CDR2 sequences are SGHRS and YFSETQ. Trimming pared 4 bases from V and 5 bases from J, leaving 10 bases between. Comment on this clone: Its antigen is as yet unknown.

Libraries were prepared by immunoSEQ multiplex PCR; TCRdb keeps only in-frame clonotypes and omits some of them. There are 440,000 or so clones in the sample; approximately 92% occur only once, and approximately 1.6% lies in the top ten. Treatment here: about 20 received Ad26.COV2.S at low or high dose, single or two shots; five or six received placebo; per-sample allocation not given. Samples analyzed were those drawn on day 63 after the first vaccine or placebo injection. Ad26 vector vaccine expressed Wuhan-strain SARS-CoV-2 spike. The material was peripheral blood, obtained in a trial of Ad26.COV2.S vaccine versus placebo. J is TRBJ1-5 and V is TRBV5-1; TRBD1 might be the D (5 bases). This clonotype originated in a person between 18 and 60 years old who received the Ad26.COV2.S COVID-19 vaccine or a placebo. CDR3 coding DNA: TGCGCCAGCAGCCTGGGGGGGGATCAGCCCCAGCATTTT. It specifies CASSLGGDQPQHF.